The 29 T cell receptor beta chains below were found in one sample sequenced in a study of blood T cell repertoires in COVID-19 (dated by TCRdb to the early 2020s). Libraries were made using the immunoSEQ multiplex PCR assay. This immuneACCESS table, as held by TCRdb, lists in-frame sequences with V and J called but not all clones. Of the missing ones, under half trace to an unresolved V gene in checked studies; the others have no known cause. This sample holds 150,000 to 200,000 clones; 70% to 90% were observed only once. The top ten constitute 0.58% of the sample. The sequencing sample was made of peripheral blood. These TCRs come from a man in his sixties with COVID-19, enrolled during active disease.

The chain links TRBV4-1 to TRBJ1-5; maybe TRBD1 (5 bases). The CDR3 totals 15 residues. Trimming removed 6 bases from V and 1 base from J, with 13 bases in between. The germline V gene has CDR1 MGHRA and CDR2 YSYEKL. For the CDR3, the DNA is TGCGCCAGCAGTCGGGTAAGGGGAAGCAATCAGCCCCAGCATTTT. It translates to CASSRVRGSNQPQHF.

The chain uses TRBV30 and TRBJ1-4; D is perhaps TRBD1 (5 bases). Germline values: CDR1 GTSNPN, CDR2 SVGIG (reference sequence). The CDR3 consists of 13 residues. V was clipped by 6 bases and J by 5 bases, with 13 bases between them. The CDR3 spells CACSGGSNEKLFF. Here the CDR3 DNA reads TGTGCCTGTAGCGGGGGATCGAATGAAAAACTGTTTTTT.

This chain joins TRBV5-5 and TRBJ2-5, with a tentative D call TRBD1 (5 bases). The CDR3 covers 15 residues. V was trimmed by 0 bases and J by 5 bases, leaving 14 bases between them. Germline CDR1 and CDR2: SGHKS and YYEKEE (reference sequence). CDR3 amino acids: CASSLVQALWETQYF. In nucleotides, the CDR3 is TGTGCCAGCAGCTTGGTACAGGCGCTCTGGGAGACCCAGTACTTC. Full variable domain (outside the CDR3, taken from reference TRBV5-5 and TRBJ2-5): DAGVTQSPTHLIKTRGQQVTLRCSPISGHKSVSWYQQVLGQGPQFIFQYYEKEERGRGNFPDRFSARQFPNYSSELNVNALLLGDSALYLCASSLVQALWETQYFGPGTRLLVL.

This clone was detected only once. The chain combines TRBV2 with TRBJ2-7, with TRBD1 as a possible D gene (5 bases). The CDR3 loop spans 16 amino acids. Deletions cut 2 bases from V and 2 bases from J, with 16 bases between. From germline, CDR1 is SNHLY and CDR2 FYNNEI. The CDR3 nucleotides are TGTGCCAGCAGTGAACCCCAGGGCAGTAGGACCTACGAGCAGTACTTC. This gives the protein CASSEPQGSRTYEQYF.

The count of this clone is one. J is TRBJ1-2 and V is TRBV24-1, with 7 bases identical to TRBD1. After removal of 4 bases from V and 6 bases from J, the junction contained 10 bases not matched to a gene. The CDR3 runs to 15 residues. Germline loops: CDR1 KGHDR, CDR2 SFDVKD. The CDR3: CATSDSGRGLNGYTF. The CDR3 DNA reads as TGTGCCACCAGTGACTCCGGTAGGGGGCTCAATGGCTACACCTTC.

The chain is built from TRBV2 and TRBJ1-2; TRBD1 is a possible D gene (6 bases). V lost 5 bases, J lost 8 bases, and 12 bases lay in between. Germline V lookup: CDR1 SNHLY, CDR2 FYNNEI. The CDR3 loop spans 12 amino acids. For the CDR3, the DNA is TGTGCCAGCAGTTTTAACAGGGACGGCTACACCTTC. Translating it yields CASSFNRDGYTF.

This clone was detected only once. Here the CDR3 reads CASSLRAGEEKLFF. In nucleotides, the CDR3 is TGTGCCAGCAGCTTAAGGGCAGGGGAGGAAAAACTGTTTTTT. The rearrangement links TRBV11-3 to TRBJ1-4; TRBD1 might be the D (6 bases). V was clipped by 2 bases and J by 8 bases, with 12 bases between them. This CDR3 is built from 14 residues. Per germline, CDR1 SGHNT and CDR2 YENEEA.

This clone showed up just a few times. CDR3 protein: CASRTAQGRSNQPQHF. The CDR3 DNA reads as TGTGCCAGTAGAACCGCACAGGGTAGGAGCAATCAGCCCCAGCATTTT. This rearrangement joins TRBV19 to TRBJ1-5, with D perhaps TRBD1 (6 bases). The CDR3 covers 16 residues. V lost 6 bases and J 1 base, leaving 16 bases between the germline ends. Germline V lookup: CDR1 LNHDA, CDR2 SQIVND (reference sequence).

The CDR3 spells CASSDPTGGDTEAFF. CDR3 in DNA: TGTGCCAGCAGTGACCCGACAGGAGGTGATACTGAAGCTTTCTTT. This chain uses TRBV6-1 with TRBJ1-1; a possible D gene is TRBD1 (6 bases). V was pared by 3 bases and J by 5 bases, with 16 bases between. The CDR3 has 15 residues. CDR1 MNHNS and CDR2 SASEGT come from the germline V gene.

This sequence joins TRBV28 and TRBJ1-2; a weak D match, TRBD1 (6 bases). The CDR3 has 16 amino acids. Trimming left V 7 bases short and J 2 bases short, with 20 bases between. Germline lookup yields CDR1 MDHEN and CDR2 SYDVKM. The CDR3 DNA is TGTGCCAGCACCCATGGGGGGGGCAAGATAAACTATGGCTACACCTTC. As protein: CASTHGGGKINYGYTF.

This chain links TRBV4-2 with TRBJ1-6; TRBD1 matches at 7 bases. Trimming cost V 0 bases and J 5 bases; bases outside gene matches: 4. This CDR3 has 16 amino acids. The V gene's germline CDR1 is LGHNA and CDR2 YNFKEQ. This CDR3 reads CASSQDVGQNNSPLHF. CDR3 bases: TGTGCCAGCAGCCAAGATGTGGGACAGAATAATTCACCCCTCCACTTT.

This rearrangement joins TRBV4-1 to TRBJ2-7, with 10 bases fitting TRBD1. After removal of 4 bases from V and 3 bases from J, the junction contained 12 bases not matched to a gene. The CDR3 extends over 17 amino acids. Germline CDR1 and CDR2: MGHRA and YSYEKL. DNA of the CDR3: TGCGCCAGCAGCCTCTCGATCTCGGGACAGGGGTTCTACGAGCAGTACTTC. Amino acid sequence: CASSLSISGQGFYEQYF.

This chain joins TRBV29-1 and TRBJ1-4, with TRBD1 identical over 10 bases. The CDR3 has 14 residues. V lost 7 bases, J lost 6 bases, and 8 bases stayed unmatched. Germline CDR1 is SQVTM and CDR2 is ANQGSEA. The CDR3 DNA reads TGCAGCGGGGGTACCGGGACAGGGGATGAAAAACTGTTTTTT. Its protein product is CSGGTGTGDEKLFF.

The chain couples TRBV10-3 to TRBJ1-4; D is uncertain. Germline-derived CDR1 and CDR2 are ENHRY and SYGVKD. With 0 bases removed from V and 3 bases from J, the gap between germline ends came to 14 bases. CDR3 length equals 17 residues. CDR3 bases: TGTGCCATCAGTGAGTCTAGCGCGGGCTTGGCTAATGAAAAACTGTTTTTT. This codes for CAISESSAGLANEKLFF.

This clone was picked up one time. The V and J genes are TRBV11-1 and TRBJ1-1; 8 nucleotides line up with TRBD1. Germline V lookup: CDR1 SGHAT, CDR2 FQDESV (reference sequence). V lost 5 bases to trimming and J lost 4 bases; unmatched junction nucleotides: 6. The CDR3 runs 14 residues. CDR3 DNA sequence: TGTGCCAGCAGCCCGGACAGGGTTTTCACTGAAGCTTTCTTT. This translates into CASSPDRVFTEAFF.

This rearrangement joins TRBV29-1 to TRBJ1-1; 7 nucleotides agree with TRBD1. The junction had 10 bases not matched to a gene; V was cut back by 5 bases and J by 1 base. Germline CDR1 and CDR2: SQVTM and ANQGSEA. CDR3 length: 15 amino acids. The CDR3 reads CSVSGTVSSNTEAFF. The CDR3 DNA sequence: TGCAGCGTTTCTGGGACAGTGAGTTCGAACACTGAAGCTTTCTTT. The variable domain in full, completed from reference TRBV29-1 and TRBJ1-1, reads SAVISQKPSRDICQRGTSLTIQCQVDSQVTMMFWYRQQPGQSLTLIATANQGSEATYESGFVIDKFPISRPNLTFSTLTVSNMSPEDSSIYLCSVSGTVSSNTEAFFGQGTRLTVV.

This clone occurred once. The chain couples TRBV12-3 or TRBV12-4 to TRBJ2-5; maybe TRBD2 (5 bases). This CDR3 is built from 13 residues. Trimming pared 6 bases from V and 7 bases from J, leaving 15 bases between. The CDR3 DNA is TGTGCCAGCAGACTGGAGGCGTCTGCGACCCAGTACTTC. Its protein is CASRLEASATQYF.

This sequence joins TRBV4-1 and TRBJ2-4; D may be TRBD1 (5 bases). CDR1 and CDR2 from the germline V gene are MGHRA and YSYEKL. The CDR3 contains 16 residues. The ends were cut back, 0 bases at V and 3 bases at J, with 12 bases in the middle. CDR3 amino acids: CASSQDPRTNKNIQYF. CDR3 DNA sequence: TGCGCCAGCAGCCAAGATCCCCGGACAAACAAAAACATTCAGTACTTC.

Note on this clone: Other DNA sequences in the same sample also yield this CDR3. The chain links TRBV20-1 to TRBJ2-3; D gene uncertain. The CDR3 spans 11 residues. Trimming shortened V by 3 bases and J by 6 bases, and 7 bases separated the two germline ends. CDR1 is DFQATT and CDR2 is SNEGSKA in the germline V gene (reference sequence). CDR3 loop: CSASLGDTQYF. The CDR3, as DNA: TGCAGTGCTAGTTTGGGCGATACGCAGTATTTT.

This sequence joins TRBV7-2 and TRBJ1-2, with TRBD1 matching over 7 bases. Trimming removed 4 bases from V and 3 bases from J; junction bases left unmatched: 2. CDR1 is SGHTA, CDR2 FQGNSA, per germline. The CDR3 totals 13 residues. The CDR3 coding sequence is TGTGCCAGCAGCTCGGGGACAGACTATGGCTACACCTTC. Translating it yields CASSSGTDYGYTF.

A few counts support this clone. The chain links TRBV30 to TRBJ1-1; 7 bases align to TRBD1. The V segment lost 4 bases and the J segment 1 base; nucleotides outside the gene matches: 6. CDR1 is GTSNPN, CDR2 SVGIG, per germline (reference sequence). CDR3 length: 14 residues. This CDR3 reads CAWTRQGPNTEAFF. The CDR3 DNA is TGTGCCTGGACACGACAGGGCCCGAACACTGAAGCTTTCTTT. Full variable domain (missing parts from reference TRBV30 and TRBJ1-1): SQTIHQWPATLVQPVGSPLSLECTVEGTSNPNLYWYRQAAGRGLQLLFYSVGIGQISSEVPQNLSASRPQDRQFILSSKKLLLSDSGFYLCAWTRQGPNTEAFFGQGTRLTVV.

This chain joins TRBV19 and TRBJ1-5; perhaps TRBD1 as D (6 bases). V was shortened by 4 bases and J by 7 bases, with 11 bases between the two germline ends. This CDR3 is 13 amino acids long. CDR1 and CDR2 (germline): LNHDA, SQIVND (reference sequence). This chain's CDR3 is CASSNQGNQPQHF. CDR3 nucleotides: TGTGCCAGTAGTAACCAGGGGAACCAGCCCCAGCATTTT.

V gene TRBV3-1 (or the pseudogene TRBV3-2) combines with J gene TRBJ2-2, with D tentatively TRBD2 (5 bases). V shed 8 bases and J shed 4 bases, with 11 bases lying between them. The CDR3 spans 13 residues. CDR1 is LGHDT and CDR2 is YNNKEL in the germline V gene (reference sequence). The CDR3, as DNA: TGTGCCAGCCACCGTCGGGGCACCGGGGAGCTGTTTTTT. As protein: CASHRRGTGELFF.

V usage is TRBV7-9 and J usage is TRBJ1-1, with 8 nucleotides matching TRBD1. The CDR3 contains 15 residues. Per the germline V gene, CDR1 is SEHNR and CDR2 is FQNEAQ (reference sequence). J lost 1 base, V lost 6 bases, and 7 bases had no gene match. Written as DNA, the CDR3 is TGTGCCAGCAGGTCAGGACAGGGAGGGAACACTGAAGCTTTCTTT. Translating gives CASRSGQGGNTEAFF.

The CDR3 DNA reads TGTGCCAGTAGTAGCCAAAGGACAGGAATGGATGGCTACACCTTC. The encoded protein is CASSSQRTGMDGYTF. The V gene is TRBV19, the J gene TRBJ1-2; 7 nucleotides agree with TRBD1. The CDR3 has 15 residues. The germline V gene encodes CDR1 LNHDA and CDR2 SQIVND (reference sequence). J gave up 6 bases and V 4 bases, and 11 bases lay outside the gene matches. The full variable domain, rest sourced from reference TRBV19 and TRBJ1-2, is DGGITQSPKYLFRKEGQNVTLSCEQNLNHDAMYWYRQDPGQGLRLIYYSQIVNDFQKGDIAEGYSVSREKKESFPLTVTSAQKNPTAFYLCASSSQRTGMDGYTFGSGTRLTVV.

The chain couples TRBV5-1 to TRBJ1-2; the match to TRBD1 covers 7 bases. Germline loops: CDR1 SGHRS, CDR2 YFSETQ. With V trimmed by 4 bases and J by 2 bases, 2 bases remained unmatched. This CDR3 region has 13 residues. The CDR3 coding sequence is TGCGCCAGCAGCACGACAGGGAACTATGGCTACACCTTC. It encodes CASSTTGNYGYTF.

The sample holds one count of this clone. Within the sample, other DNA sequences also encode this same CDR3. The rearrangement uses TRBV29-1 and TRBJ2-1; 10 bases fit TRBD2. CDR3 length: 13 amino acids. V shed 4 bases and J 3 bases; nucleotides not matched to a gene: 0. Germline CDR1 reads SQVTM; CDR2 reads ANQGSEA. CDR3 nucleotide sequence: TGCAGCGTTGGACTAGCGGGCTACAATGAGCAGTTCTTC. The encoded protein is CSVGLAGYNEQFF.

The genes are TRBV4-1 and TRBJ2-7; TRBD1 aligns across 8 bases. The CDR3 loop spans 16 amino acids. J lost 3 bases, V lost 0 bases, and 7 bases had no gene match. The germline V gene has CDR1 MGHRA and CDR2 YSYEKL. The CDR3, as DNA: TGCGCCAGCAGCCAAGATCATAACAGGGGGAGCTACGAGCAGTACTTC. This translates into CASSQDHNRGSYEQYF.

The chain has TRBV19 and TRBJ1-5, with D possibly TRBD1 on 5 matching bases. Trimming pared 5 bases from V and 2 bases from J, leaving 10 bases between. The CDR3 loop spans 14 amino acids. From germline, CDR1 is LNHDA and CDR2 SQIVND (reference sequence). The CDR3 sequence is CASSSTVGNQPQHF. DNA for the CDR3: TGTGCCAGTAGTTCGACAGTGGGCAATCAGCCCCAGCATTTT.